The clone carrying this T cell receptor (beta chain) has a count of ten or more. Its antigen is unidentified. The sample belongs to a study of blood T cells in healthy people across ages. Findings and limits, study-wide: Estimated diversity, derived from one million T cells, was regarded as an underestimate.

Primers used in a second PCR of about 6 to 11 cycles were a sample-barcoded 5' primer and a J-beta primer mix. One entry per CDR3 protein, called by TCRdb with MiXCR from the 5' RACE reads. The data show 500,000 to 700,000 distinct CDR3 sequences, less than 35% seen once. Investigators took 8.5 to 10 milliliters of peripheral blood from every donor. Sequencing was carried out using blood. This TCR was sampled from an elderly woman in good health.

The CDR3 region has the DNA TGTGCCAGCAGCGAGACAGGGCACAATCAGCCCCAGCATTTT. Translating it yields CASSETGHNQPQHF. The chain is built from TRBV11-2 and TRBJ1-5; 7 positions match TRBD1. The CDR3 is 14 amino acids. V lost 5 bases to trimming and J lost 3 bases; unmatched junction nucleotides: 4. Germline lookup yields CDR1 SGHAT and CDR2 FQNNGV.